This T cell receptor beta chain came from a study of Tregs in tolerant kidney transplant recipients. About the research overall: Recipients received nonmyeloablative bone marrow transplants from related graft donors, with transient mixed chimerism.

In its sample, this clone was seen once. Its specificity is unknown. CD4+CD25+CD127- Tregs, CD4+CD25- non-Tregs, CD4 and CD8 cells were sorted. Whole-study findings and limits: Tolerant patients' donor-specific Tregs expanded beyond overall Tregs, suggesting antigen-driven growth.

Repertoires were generated with immunoSEQ multiplex PCR, while TCRdb's copy carries only in-frame clones and drops some. The sample records fewer than 65,000 clones, roughly 88% being singletons. V lost 1 base, J lost 2 bases, and 12 bases lay in between. The CDR3 runs to 15 residues. From germline, CDR1 is MDHEN and CDR2 SYDVKM. Material: Tregs from blood, obtained before the transplant. The source of this sequence is a human donor who received a combined kidney and bone marrow transplant. The chain employs TRBV28 and TRBJ2-7, with TRBD2 as a possible D gene (6 bases). In nucleotides, the CDR3 is TGTGCCAGCAGTTTATTTGGCGGGGATACCTACGAGCAGTACTTC. Its protein is CASSLFGGDTYEQYF.